The 12 T cell receptor beta chains given below trace back to one sample, sequenced in a study of shared clonotypes between healthy human individuals. This table comes from immunoSEQ multiplex PCR, and its TCRdb copy is limited to in-frame clones, with some not included. The data show over 95,000 clones, with under 70% seen just once and 20% to 25% held by the top ten. The sequenced sample consisted of memory CD8+ T cells sorted from blood. The subset is: CD45RO+ cells pooled with CCR7-negative TemRA cells. These TCRs come from a woman younger than 45 in good health.

This chain links TRBV7-9 with TRBJ1-2; D gene unclear. Looked up from germline, CDR1 is SEHNR and CDR2 is FQNEAQ (reference sequence). The CDR3 extends over 15 amino acids. Between the trimmed V and J ends, which lost 4 bases and 4 bases, there was a span of 16 bases. This chain's CDR3 is CASSSPRRGFYGYTF. The CDR3 DNA follows: TGTGCCAGCAGCTCCCCCCGGCGAGGTTTCTATGGCTACACCTTC.

This chain uses TRBV7-9 with TRBJ1-1; 7 bases are shared with TRBD1. J gave up 0 bases and V 6 bases, and 7 bases lay outside the gene matches. CDR3 size: 15 residues. Germline assignment: CDR1 SEHNR and CDR2 FQNEAQ (reference sequence). The CDR3 coding sequence is TGTGCCAGCAGTATCCGGGACAGTATGAACACTGAAGCTTTCTTT. This encodes CASSIRDSMNTEAFF.

A few counts support this clone. The identical CDR3 is also encoded by other nucleotide sequences in the sample. The V call is TRBV28, the J call TRBJ2-7; the match to TRBD1 covers 7 bases. Germline V gene lookup returns CDR1 MDHEN and CDR2 SYDVKM. The V segment lost 5 bases and the J segment 3 bases; nucleotides outside the gene matches: 10. CDR3 length: 15 residues. The CDR3 here is CASSPYRGLVYEQYF. The CDR3 nucleotides are TGTGCCAGCAGTCCCTACAGGGGCCTGGTCTACGAGCAGTACTTC.

The chain is built from TRBV28 and TRBJ2-7; TRBD1 matches at 10 bases. Germline CDR1 MDHEN, CDR2 SYDVKM. There are 16 residues in the CDR3. V lost 7 bases and J lost 3; bases outside the gene matches: 12. CDR3 nucleotide sequence: TGTGCCAGCAATCTCAAACCTGGGACAGGGGACTACGAGCAGTACTTC. It translates to CASNLKPGTGDYEQYF.

This chain links TRBV14 with TRBJ2-7, with D uncertain. The V and J ends lost 6 bases and 7 bases respectively, with 13 bases between them. The length of the CDR3 is 12 residues. Per the germline V gene, CDR1 is SGHDN and CDR2 is FVKESK. Here the CDR3 reads CASSLYGREQYF. In nucleotides, the CDR3 is TGTGCCAGCAGTCTTTACGGGCGGGAGCAGTACTTC.

V usage is TRBV27 and J usage is TRBJ2-7; D gene ambiguous. CDR3 size: 13 residues. Trimming left V 2 bases short and J 5 bases short, with 10 bases between. Germline V gene lookup returns CDR1 MNHEY and CDR2 SMNVEV (reference sequence). The CDR3 nucleotides are TGTGCCAGCAGTTTAGGGTTGGGGAACGAGCAGTACTTC. Protein product: CASSLGLGNEQYF.

This clone was seen a handful of times. V and J are TRBV27 and TRBJ2-1; D perhaps matches TRBD1 (6 bases). The germline CDR1 and CDR2 sequences are MNHEY and SMNVEV (reference sequence). Trimming pared 2 bases from V and 1 base from J, leaving 18 bases between. This CDR3 comprises 18 residues. In nucleotides, the CDR3 is TGTGCCAGCAGTTTAGTAGCCCCTGGGGGCACGTCCTACAATGAGCAGTTCTTC. Encoded protein: CASSLVAPGGTSYNEQFF.

V is TRBV28 and J is TRBJ1-5; D gene ambiguous. The CDR3 runs to 17 residues. Trimming removed 7 bases from V and 0 bases from J, with 19 bases in between. Germline V lookup: CDR1 MDHEN, CDR2 SYDVKM. In nucleotides, the CDR3 is TGTGCCAGCACCTTGAGTGGGAGAGGAGTTAGCAATCAGCCCCAGCATTTT. It is translated as CASTLSGRGVSNQPQHF.

This chain links TRBV5-1 with TRBJ1-2, with D perhaps matching TRBD1 (6 bases). This CDR3 is 16 amino acids long. V was trimmed by 3 bases and J by 1 base, leaving 16 bases between them. CDR1 is SGHRS and CDR2 is YFSETQ in the germline V gene. The CDR3 spells CASSSPLDRFNYGYTF. CDR3 DNA sequence: TGCGCCAGCAGCTCCCCCCTCGACAGGTTTAACTATGGCTACACCTTC.

This chain links TRBV27 with TRBJ2-7, with 8 bases lining up with TRBD1. The junction had 11 bases not matched to a gene; V was cut back by 6 bases and J by 4 bases. Germline CDR1 and CDR2: MNHEY and SMNVEV (reference sequence). This CDR3 spans 15 amino acids. The CDR3 region has the DNA TGTGCCAGCAGCATAGTGGCAGGGGGCTCGTACGAGCAGTACTTC. It yields the protein CASSIVAGGSYEQYF.

This clone has a single count. The V and J genes are TRBV28 and TRBJ2-7; D is perhaps TRBD1 (7 bases). V was trimmed by 2 bases and J by 3 bases, leaving 17 bases between them. CDR3 size: 16 residues. Per germline, CDR1 MDHEN and CDR2 SYDVKM. The CDR3: CASSLLIDREDYEQYF. The CDR3 nucleotides are TGTGCCAGCAGTTTACTTATAGACAGGGAGGACTACGAGCAGTACTTC.

V gene TRBV21-1 combines with J gene TRBJ2-7. TRBV21-1 is a pseudogene segment. CDR3 length: 13 residues. The CDR3: CASSPGTLYEQYF. CDR3 coding DNA: TGTGCCAGCAGTCCCGGAACCCTCTACGAGCAGTACTTC.